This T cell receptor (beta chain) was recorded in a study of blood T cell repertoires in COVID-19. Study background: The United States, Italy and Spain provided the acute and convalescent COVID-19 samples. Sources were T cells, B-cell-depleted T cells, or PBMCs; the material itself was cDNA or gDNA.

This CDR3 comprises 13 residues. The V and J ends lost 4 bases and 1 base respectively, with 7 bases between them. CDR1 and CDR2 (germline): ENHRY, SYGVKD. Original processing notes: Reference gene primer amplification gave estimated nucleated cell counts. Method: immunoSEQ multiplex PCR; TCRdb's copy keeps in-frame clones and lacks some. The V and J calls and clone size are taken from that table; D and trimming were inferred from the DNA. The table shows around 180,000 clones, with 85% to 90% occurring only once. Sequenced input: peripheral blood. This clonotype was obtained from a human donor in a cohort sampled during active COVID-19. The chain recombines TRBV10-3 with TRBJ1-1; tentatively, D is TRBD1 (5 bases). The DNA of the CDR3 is TGTGCCATCAGTGCCCAGGGGAACACTGAAGCTTTCTTT. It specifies CAISAQGNTEAFF.